Presented here are 2 T cell receptor beta chains from one specimen sequenced in a study of post-analysis software for immune sequencing data. Unique molecular identifiers were built into the TCR beta cDNA libraries. TCRdb recomputed calls from the PCR reads with MiXCR, one row per CDR3 protein. The sample lists some 800,000 distinct CDR3 sequences; approximately 44% were seen once. Their antigens remain unidentified. Study-wide results and limits: Patients had higher frequencies than controls of a handful of TRBV segments, including TRBV5-6, TRBV5-1 and TRBV20-1.

Sequenced sample: blood. Every receptor here comes from a girl aged 10 to 17 with multiple sclerosis.

This clonotype was detected a few times. The CDR3 DNA follows: TGTGCCAGCAGCTTTAGCACGGACACTGAAGCTTTCTTT. It translates to CASSFSTDTEAFF. V and J are TRBV5-5 and TRBJ1-1; unclear D gene. Trimming shortened V by 2 bases and J by 3 bases, and 8 bases separated the two germline ends. This CDR3 comprises 13 residues. Germline assignment: CDR1 SGHKS and CDR2 YYEKEE (reference sequence).

This clonotype showed up just a few times. V and J are TRBV20-1 and TRBJ1-2; D ambiguous. This CDR3 is 10 amino acids long. The V gene lost 5 bases and the J gene lost 8 bases, with 9 bases spanning the gap. Per the germline V gene, CDR1 is DFQATT and CDR2 is SNEGSKA (reference sequence). The CDR3 bases are TGCAGTGCTGAAACGGGAGGCTACACCTTC. Amino acid sequence: CSAETGGYTF.